This TCR beta chain was recorded in a study of blood T cell repertoires in COVID-19. Study-wide context: Sites in the United States, Italy and Spain provided acute and convalescent COVID-19 samples. PBMCs, B-cell-depleted T cells, or T cells provided the cDNA or gDNA that made up the material.

Source study methods: Amplification from reference gene primers served as the basis for estimated nucleated cell counts. Method: immunoSEQ multiplex PCR; TCRdb's copy keeps in-frame clones and lacks some. V, J and clone size are those of that table, while D and trimming were read from the DNA. The sample yields about 200,000 clones, 80% to 90% seen once. The CDR3 length is 14 residues. Trimming took 8 bases from V and 7 from J; bases not matched to a gene: 11. Germline lookup yields CDR1 LNHDA and CDR2 SQIVND (reference sequence). The receptor comes from a woman in her 40s with active or convalescent COVID-19. V is TRBV19 and J is TRBJ2-7; 10 bases are a match to TRBD1. The sample was peripheral blood. The DNA for the CDR3 is TGTGCCAGTGGACCTCGGGACAGGGGCGGAGAGCAGTACTTC. Translated: CASGPRDRGGEQYF. The whole variable domain, filled in from reference TRBV19 and TRBJ2-7, reads DGGITQSPKYLFRKEGQNVTLSCEQNLNHDAMYWYRQDPGQGLRLIYYSQIVNDFQKGDIAEGYSVSREKKESFPLTVTSAQKNPTAFYLCASGPRDRGGEQYFGPGTRLTVT.